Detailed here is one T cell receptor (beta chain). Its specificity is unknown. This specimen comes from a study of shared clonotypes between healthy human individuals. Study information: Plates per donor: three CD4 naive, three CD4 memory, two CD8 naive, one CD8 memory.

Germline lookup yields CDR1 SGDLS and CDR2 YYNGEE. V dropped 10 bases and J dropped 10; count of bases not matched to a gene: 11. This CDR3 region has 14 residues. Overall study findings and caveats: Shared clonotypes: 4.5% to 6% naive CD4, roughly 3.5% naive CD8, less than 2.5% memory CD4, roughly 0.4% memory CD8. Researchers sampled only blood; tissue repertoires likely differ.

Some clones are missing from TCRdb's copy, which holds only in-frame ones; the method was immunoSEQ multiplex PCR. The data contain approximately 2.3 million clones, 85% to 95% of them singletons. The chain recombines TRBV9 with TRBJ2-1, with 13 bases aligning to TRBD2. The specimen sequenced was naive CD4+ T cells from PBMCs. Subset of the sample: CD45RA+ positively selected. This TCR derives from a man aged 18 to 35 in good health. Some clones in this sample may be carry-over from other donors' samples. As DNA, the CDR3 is TGTGCCGGAAAACTAGCGGGAGGGCCGGGGGAGCAGTTCTTC. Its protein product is CAGKLAGGPGEQFF.